Listed below are T cell receptor beta chains from one sample, sequenced in a study of CD4 T cell repertoires in COVID-19. Using immunoSEQ multiplex PCR, the repertoire was profiled, and TCRdb retains in-frame clones only, with some absent. The data hold fewer than 100,000 clones, with 83% observed a single time. The starting material was CD4+ T cells from peripheral blood, obtained after recovery from COVID-19. These receptors were taken from a human donor who had COVID-19. The CDR3 runs from the conserved cysteine through the conserved F or W. A D gene is named only where the DNA matches it firmly. Not every row has a clone size; where given, it reads once, few, many or a size class.

>TRBV2|.|TRBJ2-7|.
TGTGCCAGCACCCCTGGAGGGGGCGCGCAGTACTTC
CASTPGGGAQYF
>TRBV24-1|.|TRBJ2-7|.
TGTGCCACCTATTACGAGCAGTACTTC
CATYYEQYF
>TRBV28|.|TRBJ1-3|.
TGTGCCACCCCAGGTGGGCGGAAGTTCTCTGGAAACACCATATATTTT
CATPGGRKFSGNTIYF
>TRBV9|.|TRBJ2-3|.
TGTGCCAGCAGCGTGGGGGATAAAGATACGCAGTATTTT
CASSVGDKDTQYF
>TRBV10-3|.|TRBJ2-5|.
TGTGCCATCAGTGAGTTGCGGGCGGGATTGGGCGAGACCCAGTACTTC
CAISELRAGLGETQYF
>TRBV28|TRBD1|TRBJ1-2|.
TGTGCCAGCAGATCCCGGGGACAGACCTATGGCTACACCTTC
CASRSRGQTYGYTF
>TRBV4-1|TRBD2|TRBJ2-5|.
TGCGCCAGCAGCCAAGACTTCGCGGGAGGGAGACAGACCCAGTACTTC
CASSQDFAGGRQTQYF
>TRBV6-2/TRBV6-3|TRBD1|TRBJ2-2|.
TGTGCCAGCAGTTACAAGGACAGGTCTACAGTGAACACCGGGGAGCTGTTTTTT
CASSYKDRSTVNTGELFF
>TRBV5-4|.|TRBJ2-1|few
TGTGCCAGCAGCTTCTCCGGGCCCTCCAGGGAGCAGTTCTTC
CASSFSGPSREQFF
>TRBV3-1/TRBV3-2|.|TRBJ2-1|.
TGTGCCAGCAGCCTCGGCCTTCGGGTTGGTGAGCAGTTCTTC
CASSLGLRVGEQFF
>TRBV12-5|TRBD2|TRBJ2-1|few
TGTGCTAGTGGTTTGGCGACGACTAGCGGGCTTAATGAGCAGTTCTTC
CASGLATTSGLNEQFF